This T cell receptor (beta chain) was observed in a study of patients and donors after allogeneic stem cell transplantation. TCRdb reprocessed the RT-PCR reads via MiXCR and lists one record per CDR3 protein. Of some 230,000 distinct CDR3 sequences detected, 13% to 15% appear once; the ten largest clones hold 11%. V lost 6 bases, J lost 4 bases, and 16 bases lay in between. The CDR3 contains 15 residues. The sequenced material came from blood, either unsorted or a sorted T cell fraction (not recorded which). This TCR came from a human donor who was either an allogeneic HSCT recipient or a stem cell or donor lymphocyte infusion donor (not recorded which). It is not recorded whose cells these are; they may come from a transplant donor. The rearrangement links TRBV12-3 or TRBV12-4 to TRBJ1-3; no reliable D call. The CDR3 region is CASRPYKGSGNTIYF. The CDR3 DNA reads as TGTGCCAGCAGACCCTACAAAGGGAGCGGAAACACCATATATTTT.